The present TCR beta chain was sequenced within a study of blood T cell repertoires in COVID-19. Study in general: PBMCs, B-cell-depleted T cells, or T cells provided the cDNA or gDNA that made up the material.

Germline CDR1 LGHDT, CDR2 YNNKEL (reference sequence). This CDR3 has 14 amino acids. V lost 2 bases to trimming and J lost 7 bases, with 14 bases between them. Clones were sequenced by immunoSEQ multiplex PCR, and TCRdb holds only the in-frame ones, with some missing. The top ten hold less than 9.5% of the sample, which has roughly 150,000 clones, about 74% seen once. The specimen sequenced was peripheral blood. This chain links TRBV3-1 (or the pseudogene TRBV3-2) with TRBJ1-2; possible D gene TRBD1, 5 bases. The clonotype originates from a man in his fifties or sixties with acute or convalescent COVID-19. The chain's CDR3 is CASSQSEGSRGYTF. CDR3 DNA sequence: TGTGCCAGCAGCCAATCGGAGGGGAGTCGTGGCTACACCTTC.